A single sample gave rise to the 14 T cell receptor beta chains below, sequenced in a study of T cells in Graves' hyperthyroidism and ophthalmopathy. TCR beta CDR3 regions were amplified from RNA transcripts. Using the HTBI primer set, a first-round RT-PCR was run on the TCR CDR3. One entry per CDR3 protein, called by TCRdb with MiXCR from the multiplex PCR reads. Of 620,000 or so distinct CDR3 sequences listed, about 14% are singletons. Specimen: blood. Receptors originate from a woman between 50 and 59 years old with Graves' ophthalmopathy.

The V call is TRBV12-3 or TRBV12-4, the J call TRBJ2-1; TRBD2 agrees at 9 bases. Unmatched junction bases numbered 8, after V lost 5 bases and J lost 0 bases. This CDR3 is 17 amino acids long. The CDR3 nucleotides are TGTGCCAGCAGTGAAGGACTAGCGAGGGTCTCCTACAATGAGCAGTTCTTC. Protein sequence: CASSEGLARVSYNEQFF.

The genes are TRBV20-1 and TRBJ2-7; 13 bases align to TRBD2. The CDR3 consists of 16 residues. The germline V gene has CDR1 DFQATT and CDR2 SNEGSKA (reference sequence). V shed 0 bases, J shed 7 bases, and the junction held 9 bases outside the gene matches. CDR3 nucleotides: TGCAGTGCTAGAGATACCCGACTAGCGGGAGGCGTTGAGCAGTACTTC. Its protein product is CSARDTRLAGGVEQYF.

This clonotype was detected only once. The missing conserved phenylalanine or tryptophan at the end of this CDR3 makes a read error likely. The rearrangement uses TRBV7-8 and TRBJ2-4; 10 nucleotides match TRBD2. The CDR3 spans 18 residues. The V segment lost 5 bases and the J segment 3 bases; nucleotides outside the gene matches: 13. Germline CDR1 is SGHVS and CDR2 is FQNEAQ. The CDR3 loop reads CASSRDASGSSDKNIQYL. The CDR3 DNA follows: TGTGCCAGCAGCCGAGACGCTAGCGGGAGTTCCGACAAAAACATTCAGTACCTC.

There are many counts of this clonotype. CDR3 nucleotides: TGCAGTGCCCAGCGCGGGACTACCTTTTACGAGCAGTACTTC. Translation gives CSAQRGTTFYEQYF. The rearrangement joins TRBV20-1 to TRBJ2-7, with 7 nucleotides matching TRBD2. The CDR3 has 14 amino acids. The germline V gene has CDR1 DFQATT and CDR2 SNEGSKA (reference sequence). V shed 6 bases, J shed 4 bases, and the junction held 12 bases outside the gene matches.

A single count supports this clonotype. The V call is TRBV12-5, the J call TRBJ2-1; no definite D call. CDR1 and CDR2 (germline): LGHNT, FRNRAP. This CDR3 is built from 13 residues. V was pared by 3 bases and J by 5 bases, with 8 bases between. CDR3 region: CASGLELHNEQFF. The CDR3 DNA is TGTGCTAGTGGTTTAGAACTACACAATGAGCAGTTCTTC.

This clonotype was seen a few times. A much bigger clone sits one base away, suggesting this may be a read error. The chain combines TRBV18 with TRBJ2-1; D is possibly TRBD2 (5 bases). Germline-derived CDR1 and CDR2 are KGHSH and LQKENI. The CDR3 extends over 16 amino acids. Trimming stripped 3 bases from V and 4 bases from J, with 16 bases between. Here the CDR3 DNA reads TGTGCCAGCTCACCTTTGGACTCCCAAAAATACAATGAGCAGTTCTTC. It is translated as CASSPLDSQKYNEQFF.

The sample holds many counts of this clonotype. The chain recombines TRBV5-1 with TRBJ2-5; D is unresolved. CDR3 length: 11 amino acids. Trimming pared 5 bases from V and 5 bases from J, leaving 7 bases between. Germline V lookup: CDR1 SGHRS, CDR2 YFSETQ. The CDR3 reads CASRQSETQYF. The CDR3 region has the DNA TGCGCCAGCAGACAGTCGGAGACCCAGTACTTC.

V is TRBV2 and J is TRBJ1-2; 9 positions agree with TRBD1. Trimming cost V 3 bases and J 4 bases; bases outside gene matches: 6. Germline values: CDR1 SNHLY, CDR2 FYNNEI. This CDR3 is built from 15 residues. CDR3 in DNA: TGTGCCAGCAGTGAGACAGGGGGTTCGAGCTATGGCTACACCTTC. Protein product: CASSETGGSSYGYTF.

This clonotype was recorded at least ten times. This chain connects TRBV7-9 to TRBJ2-7; TRBD2 aligns across 7 bases. The CDR3 extends over 14 amino acids. The V segment lost 5 bases and the J segment 5 bases; nucleotides outside the gene matches: 9. CDR1 is SEHNR and CDR2 is FQNEAQ in the germline V gene (reference sequence). In DNA, the CDR3 is TGTGCCAGCAGCCAAGGGGCGGGAGCCCACGAGCAGTACTTC. This translates into CASSQGAGAHEQYF.

This clonotype was recorded once. V is TRBV12-3 or TRBV12-4 and J is TRBJ2-7; TRBD2 matches 13 bases. J was trimmed by 4 bases and V by 6 bases; bases with no gene match: 6. This CDR3 is 15 amino acids long. In DNA, the CDR3 is TGTGCCAGCAGACTAGCGGGAGGGTACCATTACGAGCAGTACTTC. This translates into CASRLAGGYHYEQYF.

This clonotype has ten or more counts. J is TRBJ1-3 and V is TRBV5-1; possible D gene TRBD1, 5 bases. Germline V gives CDR1 SGHRS, CDR2 YFSETQ. This CDR3 has 15 residues. The ends were cut back, 4 bases at V and 0 bases at J, with 11 bases in the middle. CDR3 sequence (DNA): TGCGCCAGCAGCGAAGATCAGGGCTCTGGAAACACCATATATTTT. Translation: CASSEDQGSGNTIYF.

This clonotype has just a few counts. This sequence joins TRBV24-1 and TRBJ2-2; 9 bases match TRBD2. CDR1 is KGHDR, CDR2 SFDVKD, per germline. This CDR3 contains 15 residues. V shed 6 bases, J shed 4 bases, and the junction held 5 bases outside the gene matches. The CDR3 DNA sequence: TGTGCCACCAGTCCCGGGACTAGCAGCACCGGGGAGCTGTTTTTT. This gives the protein CATSPGTSSTGELFF.

This clonotype was seen at least ten times. The chain combines TRBV10-3 with TRBJ2-7; 9 nucleotides line up with TRBD2. Losses at the gene ends were 7 bases for V and 2 bases for J; bases not matched to a gene: 6. Germline assignment: CDR1 ENHRY and CDR2 SYGVKD. The CDR3 extends over 14 amino acids. The DNA for the CDR3 is TGTGCCATCATGGCTAGCGGGGTCACCTACGAGCAGTACTTC. Translation: CAIMASGVTYEQYF.

This clonotype was counted many times. This chain joins TRBV30 and TRBJ1-1; a possible D gene is TRBD1 (6 bases). The V gene's germline CDR1 is GTSNPN and CDR2 SVGIG (reference sequence). With 0 bases removed from V and 3 bases from J, the gap between germline ends came to 17 bases. The CDR3 is 16 residues long. The CDR3 reads CAWSVRTVAKDTEAFF. For the CDR3, the DNA is TGTGCCTGGAGTGTACGGACAGTAGCTAAGGACACTGAAGCTTTCTTT.